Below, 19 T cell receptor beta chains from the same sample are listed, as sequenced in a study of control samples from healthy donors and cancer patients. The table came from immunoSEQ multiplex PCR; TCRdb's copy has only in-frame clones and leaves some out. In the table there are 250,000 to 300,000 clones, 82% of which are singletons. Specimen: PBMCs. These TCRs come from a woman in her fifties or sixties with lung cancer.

The CDR3 reads CASSQDPGFGTGYTF. The CDR3 DNA sequence: TGTGCCAGCAGCCAAGATCCGGGTTTCGGTACTGGCTACACCTTC. The chain combines TRBV14 with TRBJ1-2; D uncertain. V lost 0 bases and J 7 bases, leaving 15 bases between the germline ends. The germline V gene encodes CDR1 SGHDN and CDR2 FVKESK. The CDR3 sequence is 15 residues long.

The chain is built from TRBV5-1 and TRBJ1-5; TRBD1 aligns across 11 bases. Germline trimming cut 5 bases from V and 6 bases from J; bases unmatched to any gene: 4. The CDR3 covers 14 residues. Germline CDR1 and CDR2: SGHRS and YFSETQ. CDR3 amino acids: CASREGTGGQPQHF. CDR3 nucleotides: TGCGCCAGCAGAGAGGGGACAGGGGGTCAGCCCCAGCATTTT.

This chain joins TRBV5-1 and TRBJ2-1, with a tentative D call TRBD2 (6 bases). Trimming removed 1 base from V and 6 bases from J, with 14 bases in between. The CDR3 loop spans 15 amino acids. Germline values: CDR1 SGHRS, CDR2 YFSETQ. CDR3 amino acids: CASSLLPGRGNEQFF. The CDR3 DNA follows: TGCGCCAGCAGCTTGCTACCGGGGCGGGGCAATGAGCAGTTCTTC.

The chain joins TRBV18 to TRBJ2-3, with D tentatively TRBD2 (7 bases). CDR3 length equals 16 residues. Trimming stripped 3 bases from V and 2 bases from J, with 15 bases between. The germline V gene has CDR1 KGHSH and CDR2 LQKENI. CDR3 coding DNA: TGTGCCAGCTCACCTCCGGGGGGCCATCACACAGATACGCAGTATTTT. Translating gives CASSPPGGHHTDTQYF.

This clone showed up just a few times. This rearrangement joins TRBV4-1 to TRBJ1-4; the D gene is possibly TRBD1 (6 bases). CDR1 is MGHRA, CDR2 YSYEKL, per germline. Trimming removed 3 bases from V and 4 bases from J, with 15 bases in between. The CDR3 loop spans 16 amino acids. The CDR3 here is CASSQYGGSGNEKLFF. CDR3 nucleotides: TGCGCCAGCAGCCAGTACGGGGGCTCGGGTAATGAAAAACTGTTTTTT.

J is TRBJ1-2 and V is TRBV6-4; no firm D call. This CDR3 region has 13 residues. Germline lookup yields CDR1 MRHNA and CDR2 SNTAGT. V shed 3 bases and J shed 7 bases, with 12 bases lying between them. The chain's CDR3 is CASSESGQSGYTF. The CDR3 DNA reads TGTGCCAGCAGTGAGTCTGGGCAATCTGGCTACACCTTC.

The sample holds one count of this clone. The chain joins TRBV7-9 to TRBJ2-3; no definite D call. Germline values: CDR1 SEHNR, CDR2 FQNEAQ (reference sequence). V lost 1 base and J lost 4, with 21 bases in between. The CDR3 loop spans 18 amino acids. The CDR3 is CASSLGLVATGLADTQYF. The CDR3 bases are TGTGCCAGCAGCTTAGGTTTAGTGGCGACGGGTCTCGCAGATACGCAGTATTTT.

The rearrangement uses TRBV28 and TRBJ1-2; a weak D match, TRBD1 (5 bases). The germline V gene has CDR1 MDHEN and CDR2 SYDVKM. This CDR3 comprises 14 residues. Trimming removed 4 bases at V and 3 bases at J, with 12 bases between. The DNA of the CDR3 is TGTGCCAGCAGTTCTGGGACGGTGGACTATGGCTACACCTTC. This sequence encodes CASSSGTVDYGYTF.

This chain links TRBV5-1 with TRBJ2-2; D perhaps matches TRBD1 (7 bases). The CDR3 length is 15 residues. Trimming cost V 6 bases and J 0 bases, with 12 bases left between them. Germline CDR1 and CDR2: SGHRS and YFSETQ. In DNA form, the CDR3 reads TGCGCCAGCAACCGCGGGACAGCGAACACCGGGGAGCTGTTTTTT. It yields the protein CASNRGTANTGELFF.

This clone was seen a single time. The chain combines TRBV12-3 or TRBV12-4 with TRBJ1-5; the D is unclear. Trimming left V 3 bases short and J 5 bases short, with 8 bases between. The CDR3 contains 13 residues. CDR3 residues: CASSFVEDQPQHF. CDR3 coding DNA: TGTGCCAGCAGTTTTGTCGAGGATCAGCCCCAGCATTTT.

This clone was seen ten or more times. The CDR3 DNA sequence: TGTGCCAGCAGAACAGGGGAAAGTGGCTACACCTTC. The encoded protein is CASRTGESGYTF. This rearrangement joins TRBV6-5 to TRBJ1-2, with 7 bases identical to TRBD1. The CDR3 totals 12 residues. Germline lookup yields CDR1 MNHEY and CDR2 SVGAGI. The trim removed 6 bases at V and 7 bases at J, leaving 5 bases unmatched.

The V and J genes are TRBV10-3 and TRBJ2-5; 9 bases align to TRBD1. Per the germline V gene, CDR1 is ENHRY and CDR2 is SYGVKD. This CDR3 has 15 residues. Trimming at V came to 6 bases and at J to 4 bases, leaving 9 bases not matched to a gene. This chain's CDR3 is CAIRKGQGMRETQYF. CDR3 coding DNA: TGTGCCATCAGGAAAGGACAGGGGATGAGAGAGACCCAGTACTTC.

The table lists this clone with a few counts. In nucleotides, the CDR3 is TGTGCCAGCAGCAAAGTAAGCGGGCTCGATACGCAGTATTTT. This sequence encodes CASSKVSGLDTQYF. The rearrangement uses TRBV21-1 and TRBJ2-3; the table gives TRBD2 as D, unverified against the DNA. TRBV21-1 is recorded as a pseudogene. The CDR3 has 14 amino acids.

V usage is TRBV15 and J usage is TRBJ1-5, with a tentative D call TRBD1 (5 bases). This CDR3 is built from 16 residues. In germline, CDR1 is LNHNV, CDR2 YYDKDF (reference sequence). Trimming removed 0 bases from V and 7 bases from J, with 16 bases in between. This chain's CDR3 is CATSRDLLQGSQPQHF. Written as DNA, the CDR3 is TGTGCCACCAGCAGAGATTTGCTGCAGGGTAGCCAGCCCCAGCATTTT.

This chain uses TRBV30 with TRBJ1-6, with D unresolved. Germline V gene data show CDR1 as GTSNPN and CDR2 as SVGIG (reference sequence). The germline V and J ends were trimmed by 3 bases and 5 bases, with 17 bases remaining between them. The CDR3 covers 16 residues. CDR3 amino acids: CAWRKPGYGNNSPLHF. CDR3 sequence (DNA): TGTGCCTGGAGAAAACCTGGGTATGGTAATAATTCACCCCTCCACTTT.

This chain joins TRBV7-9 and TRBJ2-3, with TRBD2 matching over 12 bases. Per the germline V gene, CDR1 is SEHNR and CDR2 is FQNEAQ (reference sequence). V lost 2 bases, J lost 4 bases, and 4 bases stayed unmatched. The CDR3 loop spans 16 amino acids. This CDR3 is CASSLRLAGVADTQYF. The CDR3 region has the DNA TGTGCCAGCAGCTTACGACTAGCGGGAGTCGCAGATACGCAGTATTTT.

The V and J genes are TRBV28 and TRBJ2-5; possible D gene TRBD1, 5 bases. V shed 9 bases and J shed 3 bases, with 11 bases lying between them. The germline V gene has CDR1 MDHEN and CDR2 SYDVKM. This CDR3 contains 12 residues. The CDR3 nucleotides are TGTGCCAGTCGGACATCCGAAGAGACCCAGTACTTC. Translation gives CASRTSEETQYF.

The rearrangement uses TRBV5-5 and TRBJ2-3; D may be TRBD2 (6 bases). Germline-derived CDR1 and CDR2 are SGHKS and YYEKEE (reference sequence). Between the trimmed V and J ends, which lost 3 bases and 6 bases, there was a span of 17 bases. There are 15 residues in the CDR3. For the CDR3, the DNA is TGTGCCAGCAGCTCCCTCGTAAGGGAGGAGGATACGCAGTATTTT. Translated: CASSSLVREEDTQYF.

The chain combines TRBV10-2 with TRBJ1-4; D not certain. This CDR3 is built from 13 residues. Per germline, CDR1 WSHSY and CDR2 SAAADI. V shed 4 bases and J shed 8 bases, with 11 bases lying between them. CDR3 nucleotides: TGCGCCAGCAGTGGCGGGCTTTCGGAAAAACTGTTTTTT. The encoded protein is CASSGGLSEKLFF.